This TCR beta chain originates from a study of T cell changes during pregnancy in multiple sclerosis. TCRdb's table, derived via immunoSEQ multiplex PCR, lists solely in-frame clones and lacks some. The sample has over 30,000 clones; roughly 93% are singletons. Germline assignment: CDR1 SGHAT and CDR2 FQNNGV. The V gene lost 3 bases and the J gene lost 3 bases, with 18 bases spanning the gap. The CDR3 is 16 amino acids. The origin of this receptor is a female donor with multiple sclerosis, enrolled in a pregnancy study. The material was CD4+ T cells from peripheral blood mononuclear cells, obtained after pregnancy. This sequence joins TRBV11-2 and TRBJ2-7; D is possibly TRBD2 (5 bases). This CDR3 is CASSFGITVGDYEQYF. CDR3 bases: TGTGCCAGCAGCTTCGGGATTACCGTGGGTGACTACGAGCAGTACTTC.